A single sample gave rise to the 5 T cell receptor beta chains below, sequenced in a study of T cells after yellow fever vaccination. TCRdb reanalysed the 5' RACE reads using MiXCR and keeps one entry per CDR3 protein. Here the sample spans 280,000 or so distinct CDR3 sequences, 7.5% to 9% being singletons. This sample comprised CD4+ T cells sorted from PBMCs, obtained 5 days after the yellow fever booster vaccination. These receptors all come from a man in his late teens or twenties who received the YFV17D yellow fever vaccine.

Notes on this clonotype: At one end the junction does not follow the germline gene, possibly because of a read error. J is TRBJ2-1 and V is TRBV5-5, with D possibly being TRBD2 (5 bases). Per germline, CDR1 SGHKS and CDR2 YYEKEE (reference sequence). The CDR3 totals 14 residues. DNA of the CDR3: TGTGCCAGCAGCTTGCGGCTAGCAAGCCATGAGCAGTTATTC. Amino acid sequence: CASSLRLASHEQLF.

This clonotype was picked up a small number of times. The V gene is TRBV7-9, the J gene TRBJ2-5; 9 bases agree with TRBD1. V was clipped by 0 bases and J by 7 bases; unmatched bases: 3. Germline assignment: CDR1 SEHNR and CDR2 FQNEAQ (reference sequence). The CDR3 is 14 amino acids. CDR3 in DNA: TGTGCCAGCAGCTTAGCGGGGACAGGGTGGACCCAGTACTTC. Translating gives CASSLAGTGWTQYF.

This clonotype was detected many times. The V call is TRBV20-1, the J call TRBJ2-1; D gene ambiguous. This CDR3 is 11 amino acids long. Trimming took 6 bases from V and 7 from J, leaving 10 bases between them. From germline, CDR1 is DFQATT and CDR2 SNEGSKA (reference sequence). The CDR3 protein is CSAFPRNEQFF. The CDR3 DNA reads as TGCAGTGCCTTCCCTCGGAATGAGCAGTTCTTC.

This clonotype was observed many times. The rearrangement joins TRBV20-1 to TRBJ2-2; 9 bases are shared with TRBD2. Trimming removed 6 bases from V and 6 bases from J; junction bases left unmatched: 11. Germline V lookup: CDR1 DFQATT, CDR2 SNEGSKA (reference sequence). The CDR3 runs to 15 residues. This chain's CDR3 is CSAQASGVGAGELFF. The CDR3 nucleotides are TGCAGTGCGCAGGCTAGCGGGGTGGGAGCCGGGGAGCTGTTTTTT.

The chain combines TRBV4-2 with TRBJ2-2, with D tentatively TRBD1 or TRBD2 (6 bases each). CDR1 and CDR2 from the germline V gene are LGHNA and YNFKEQ. The ends were cut back, 4 bases at V and 6 bases at J, with 18 bases in the middle. This CDR3 comprises 16 residues. The CDR3 region is CASSLTPGRTAGELFF. The CDR3, as DNA: TGTGCCAGCAGCCTCACCCCAGGGAGGACAGCCGGGGAGCTGTTTTTT.